This record covers a single T cell receptor (beta chain). Its antigen is unknown. There are no base qualities to consult, and no much larger clone falls within one base. This entry comes from a study of glioma-infiltrating T cells after dendritic cell vaccination (dated by TCRdb to the mid-2010s). Describing the broader study: Of the roughly 15 glioblastoma patients in the cohort, all drawn from Phase I and II dendritic cell vaccination trials, 9 were newly diagnosed and 6 had recurrent disease. In glioblastoma patients vaccinated with dendritic cells, deep sequencing of TCR beta CDR3 regions served to measure the amount of tumor-infiltrating lymphocytes and to compare repertoires between tumor and blood. Patients received autologous tumor lysate-pulsed dendritic cell vaccination between about 2002 and 2012. The vaccine consisted of monocyte-derived dendritic cells cultured less than 9 days with IL-4 and GM-CSF, then pulsed overnight with autologous tumor lysate. Survival after dendritic cell vaccination was correlated with TCR sequencing metrics such as TIL content and the overlap between tumor and blood repertoires. Three intradermal dendritic cell vaccine injections were administered to patients at biweekly intervals in the arm below the axilla. The investigation overall reported the following: The cohort was small and heterogeneous, few patients had complete blood and tumor sets, and even fewer had initial-recurrent tumor pairs. The TCR overlap response model with three groups was called speculative and said to need prospective validation. No direct relationship between TCR clonality and survival was found, suggesting that a diverse polyclonal response may matter. Higher estimated pretreatment TIL content predicted longer time to progression and overall survival after dendritic cell vaccination.

TCRB CDR3 regions were amplified from approximately 2 ug genomic DNA, or all available DNA if less, using the immunoSEQ assay. Multiplex PCR used 60 forward primers for TCR V beta segments and 13 reverse primers for J beta segments. Synthetic control templates were spiked into each sample at limiting dilution to estimate reads per starting template. Sequencing produced 87 bp reads on the Illumina HiSeq System. On the study's bioinformatics: PCR and sequencing errors were removed by merging closely related sequences with a nearest neighbor algorithm. TCR overlap was measured as the percentage of unique tumor TCR beta sequences also present in the same patient's peripheral blood. TCRdb provides this immuneACCESS table in a form limited to in-frame rearrangements. Some clones are lacking; in checked studies, under half of them reflect an unresolved V gene, and why the rest are absent is not known. V, J and clone size were drawn from that table, and D and trimming were deduced from the DNA. A total of 90,000 to 95,000 clones appear in this sample, approximately 78% of them only once. Of the sample, approximately 2.1% is held by the ten largest clones.

The sample's time point label, in plain terms: after dendritic cell vaccination, including at tumor progression/relapse. Patients were selected for having adequate residual fresh-frozen tumor tissue and more than two years of available survival data. None of the glioblastoma patients carried an isocitrate dehydrogenase mutation, although molecular status otherwise varied. PBMC were collected before vaccination, two weeks after the third vaccination, and at tumor progression if progression occurred. The Qiagen DNeasy Blood extraction Kit was used to extract genomic DNA. The CDR3 spans 14 residues, from the cysteine through the phenylalanine. Only CDR3 DNA remains: 42 bases, in frame from the first base. CDR1 and CDR2 were assigned from the germline V gene as SGHRS and YFSETQ. The V end gives up 4 bases and the J end 3 bases, leaving 7 bases in the junction not matched to a gene.

Recombination joined TRBV5-1 with TRBJ2-7; 7 nucleotides in the junction match TRBD2. The sequence was obtained from a human donor with glioblastoma. This material consisted of blood, taken after dendritic cell vaccination. The encoded CDR3 is CASSPGRGLYEQYF. The sequenced DNA is TGCGCCAGCAGCCCGGGGAGGGGCCTCTACGAGCAGTACTTC. The full variable domain, completed from the reference TRBV5-1 and TRBJ2-7 proteins outside the CDR3, reads KAGVTQTPRYLIKTRGQQVTLSCSPISGHRSVSWYQQTPGQGLQFLFEYFSETQRNKGNFPGRFSGRQFSNSRSEMNVSTLELGDSALYLCASSPGRGLYEQYFGPGTRLTVT.